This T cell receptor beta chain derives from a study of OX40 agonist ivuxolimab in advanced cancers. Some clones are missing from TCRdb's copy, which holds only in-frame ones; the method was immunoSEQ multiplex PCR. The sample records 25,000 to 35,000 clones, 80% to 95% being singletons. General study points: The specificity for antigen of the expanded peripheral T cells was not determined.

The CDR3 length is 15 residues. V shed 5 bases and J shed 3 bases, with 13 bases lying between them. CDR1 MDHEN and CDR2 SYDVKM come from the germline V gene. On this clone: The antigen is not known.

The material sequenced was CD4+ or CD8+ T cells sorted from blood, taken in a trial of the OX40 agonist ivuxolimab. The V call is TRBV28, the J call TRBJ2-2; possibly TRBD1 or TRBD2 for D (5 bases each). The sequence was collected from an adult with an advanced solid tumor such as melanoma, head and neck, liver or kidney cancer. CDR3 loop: CASSAGAEHTGELFF. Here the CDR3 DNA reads TGTGCCAGCAGTGCCGGGGCAGAACACACCGGGGAGCTGTTTTTT. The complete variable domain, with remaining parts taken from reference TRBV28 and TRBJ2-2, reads DVKVTQSSRYLVKRTGEKVFLECVQDMDHENMFWYRQDPGLGLRLIYFSYDVKMKEKGDIPEGYSVSREKKERFSLILESASTNQTSMYLCASSAGAEHTGELFFGEGSRLTVL.